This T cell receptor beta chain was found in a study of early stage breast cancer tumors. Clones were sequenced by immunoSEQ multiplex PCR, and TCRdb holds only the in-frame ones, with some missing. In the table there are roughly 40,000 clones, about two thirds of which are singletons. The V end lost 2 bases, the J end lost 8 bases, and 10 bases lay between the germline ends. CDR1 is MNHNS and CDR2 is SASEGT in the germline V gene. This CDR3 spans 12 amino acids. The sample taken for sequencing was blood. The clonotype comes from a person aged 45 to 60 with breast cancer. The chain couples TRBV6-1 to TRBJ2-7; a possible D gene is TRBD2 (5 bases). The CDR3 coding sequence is TGTGCCAGCAGTGAATTAAGGGAGAAGCAGTACTTC. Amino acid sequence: CASSELREKQYF.